These T cell receptor delta chains were read from a single sample in a study of gamma-delta chains in newborns, infants, children. TCRdb reprocessed the reads through CATT. The sample lists 7,000 or so delta-chain clones; roughly 0.62% were seen once. Sequencing input: blood. The receptors shown here come from a child who was a newborn, infant or young child, either healthy, febrile or measles-vaccinated (not recorded which). CDR3s leave out the opening cysteine and the closing phenylalanine or tryptophan.

TRDJ1 | TRDV2 | ACDSNPTGGYKLI
TRDJ3 | TRDV2 | ACDTGGSRISWDTRQMF
TRDJ3 | TRDV2 | ACDTGGFRSWDTRQMF
TRDJ2 | TRDV2 | ACDQIGVLTAQLF
TRDJ3 | TRDV2 | ACDTVGEGTTWDTRQMF
TRDJ3 | TRDV2 | ACDSISWDTRQMF
TRDJ3 | TRDV2 | ACDTVGGYSSWDTRQMF
TRDJ3 | TRDV2 | ACGTVGDTWDTRQMF
TRDJ2 | TRDV2 | ACDTLFLLVDTDLTAQLF
TRDJ2 | TRAV29/DV5 | AASATGYQVTAQLF
TRDJ3 | TRDV2 | ACDGLRGPSSWDTRQMF
TRDJ3 | TRDV2 | ACDGMGVTGSWDTRQMF
TRDJ3 | TRDV2 | ACGAVGDSSWDTRQMF
TRDJ3 | TRDV2 | ACDPTVLGDPSSWDTRQMF
TRDJ1 | TRDV2 | ACDTLSTGVGDKLI
TRDJ3 | TRDV2 | ACDTAGGYGSWDTRQMF
TRDJ1 | TRDV2 | ACDTVGEIVRDKLI
TRDJ2 | TRDV2 | ACDTVGDPPAQLF
TRDJ1 | TRDV2 | ACDALLGDNTDKLI
TRDJ3 | TRDV2 | ACDTSWGIRGWDTRQMF
TRDJ3 | TRDV2 | ACGTVLGDTASSWGTRQMF
TRDJ3 | TRDV2 | ACDTTGGSWDTRQMF
TRDJ1 | TRDV2 | ACDGLGDNTDKLI
TRDJ3 | TRDV2 | ACDTYWGNSWDTRQMF
TRDJ3 | TRDV2 | ACDTILGTSSWDTRQMF
TRDJ1 | TRDV1 | ALGELGYTDKLI
TRDJ3 | TRDV2 | ACDTAGAPSWDTRQMF
TRDJ2 | TRDV2 | ACDTLGDTLTAQLF
TRDJ3 | TRDV2 | ACDYSLGIGSWDTRQMF
TRDJ3 | TRDV2 | ACDTVGVPSSWDTRQMF
TRDJ3 | TRDV2 | ACDILGDTWDTRQMF
TRDJ2 | TRDV2 | ACDTVGDTAQLF
TRDJ3 | TRDV2 | AWDTGGQHSWDTRQMF
TRDJ1 | TRDV2 | ACDPLLGDDKLI
TRDJ1 | TRDV2 | ACDMLGVNGGSLI
TRDJ1 | TRDV2 | ACDTGIRADKLI
TRDJ3 | TRDV2 | ACDPTGGYGRDTRQMF
TRDJ3 | TRDV2 | SFATLLGATLSSWDTRQMF
TRDJ3 | TRDV2 | ACDTVGTGGYLTSSWDTRQMF
TRDJ3 | TRDV2 | ACDTGGLGALSWDTRQMF
TRDJ3 | TRDV2 | ACDTAGGPSWDTRQMF
TRDJ3 | TRDV2 | ACDVLGDLYTRQMF
TRDJ3 | TRDV2 | ACDTALGDKSWDTRRMF
TRDJ2 | TRDV2 | ACDPLLGGALTAQLF
TRDJ2 | TRDV2 | ACDILGDTLTAQLF
TRDJ3 | TRDV2 | ACDTWGIRSWDTRQMF
TRDJ3 | TRDV2 | ACDVTGGSWDTRQMF
TRDJ3 | TRDV2 | ACDRLGVLGAWDTRQMF
TRDJ1 | TRAV29/DV5 | AASPGLASYTDKLI
TRDJ3 | TRDV2 | ACDTVGGASSWDTRQMF
TRDJ3 | TRDV2 | ACDTVLGGSWDTRQMF